This T cell receptor (beta chain) emerged from a study of human T cells and chemical hapten exposure. Study summary: Reading of the patch tests, which applied 0.01% DPC to the upper back, occurred at 6 days. From small differences in pooled library volume came most of the variation in per-sample TCR yields. Patients were mainly female, each with alopecia areata, totalis or universalis.

As for time point: patch test 1, 2 weeks after DPC sensitization. Indicated treatment: therapeutic diphenylcyclopropenone sensitization with weekly scalp DPC. Looked up from germline, CDR1 is KGHSH and CDR2 is LQKENI. Trimming removed 3 bases at V and 8 bases at J, with 10 bases between. The CDR3 has 12 amino acids. TCRdb used MiXCR to reprocess the RACE reads, holding one entry per CDR3 protein. The sample carries roughly 180,000 distinct CDR3 sequences, approximately 20% recorded once. Overall study results and limits: Clustering by CDR3 similarity yielded significantly more large clusters from expanded TCRs than controls.

In this sample, this clonotype turned up a few times. Its antigen is not identified. The chain combines TRBV18 with TRBJ1-2, with D possibly being TRBD1 (6 bases). The starting material was whole blood, obtained in connection with sensitization to the hapten diphenylcyclopropenone (DPC). The receptor was isolated from a woman between 45 and 60 years old with alopecia areata. Some clones in this sample may be carry-over from other donors' samples. In DNA, the CDR3 is TGTGCCAGCTCACCCGAGGACAGAGGCTACACCTTC. This sequence encodes CASSPEDRGYTF.